This T cell receptor beta chain is drawn from a study of T-cell memory formation after mild COVID-19 (dated by TCRdb to 2020 to 2022). Regarding the study in general: TCR sequence clusters from the two donors were found to be largely donor specific. Two young, previously healthy adult volunteers made up the cohort, one male and one female. Longitudinal TCRalpha and TCRbeta repertoire sequencing tracked T-cell clones expanding and contracting after mild COVID-19 in two donors. Broad study findings and their caveats: Contracting CD4+ clones were located mainly in the CM and EM memory subsets, whereas CD8+ clones were found to be enriched in EMRA. Only two mild cases were covered by the study, and larger cohorts that include severe cases with pre-infection samples were considered necessary. Whether the second-wave clones peaking on day 37 were SARS-CoV-2 specific was not confirmed. From day 15 to 85, contracting clones showed balanced CD4/CD8 phenotypes, whereas a second wave of clones that expanded from day 15 to 37 leaned towards CD4+. Some responding clones were found in pre-infection memory, which suggests that pre-existing cross-reactive memory T cells took part in the SARS-CoV-2 response.

Ficoll-Paque density gradient centrifugation was the method used to isolate PBMCs. In its sample, this clonotype was seen once. Its binding antigen is unknown. Nothing much larger sits one base from this clone, and base qualities are not available. A read on its own is weak evidence. Reading from cysteine to phenylalanine, the CDR3 counts 13 amino acids. Just the 39-base CDR3 DNA is kept, in frame starting at base 1. Based on the germline V gene (reference sequence), the CDR1 and CDR2 sequences are LNHDA and SQIVND. V is cut by 4 bases and J by 0 bases, and the space between the germline ends is 5 bases. Instrument on record: Illumina NovaSeq 6000. Using 5'RACE with constant-segment primers, TCRalpha and TCRbeta cDNA libraries were constructed, with sample barcodes and unique molecular identifiers added in the process. RNA was extracted from every sample with Trizol reagent. Libraries were amplified in two PCR steps, with a second sample barcode and Illumina TruSeq adapters added in the second step. Libraries were sequenced on an Illumina NovaSeq with 2 x 150 bp paired-end reads. The paper's data handling went like this. With migec v1.2.7, reads were demultiplexed and then collapsed into UMI-guided consensus sequences. Using mixcr v2.1.11, UMI consensuses were aligned to TRA and TRB V and J templates and then assembled into clonotypes. Clonotypes were classified as expanded or contracted when called significant by both edgeR and NoisET, with noise models trained on biological replicates. For edgeR calls, the thresholds were a false discovery rate-adjusted p below 0.01 and a log2 fold-change of 1. As an exploratory analysis of dynamics, PCA with hierarchical clustering was applied to max-normalized trajectories of the 1000 most abundant clonotypes. The CD4 or CD8 phenotype of responding clones was assigned using the separately sequenced CD4+ and CD8+ repertoires. TCRdb took the public reads, trimmed them with fastp at Q25, ran MiXCR for clone calling and kept in-frame beta chains. Each entry is one CDR3 protein sequence, shown with its most common DNA and genes. None of the V and J calls come from the authors' own analysis; TCRdb made them. Present in this sample are just under 550,000 distinct CDR3 sequences, about a fifth of which were seen just once. Jointly, the top ten make up 9.5% to 15% of the sample.

The origin of this receptor is an adult woman who had mild COVID-19 (a few samples of this study predate the infection). The sample titles of this study are shuffled in the database, so cell type and time point are left out; the donor was told from shared clones. The V and J segments used are TRBV19 and TRBJ2-3, with no D gene named confidently. What was sequenced was PBMCs or a T cell subset sorted from them (not recorded which). CDR3 region: CASSKPSTDTQYF. The bases read TGTGCCAGTAGTAAACCCAGCACAGATACGCAGTATTTT.